The clone carrying this T cell receptor beta chain was counted at least ten times. Its antigen remains unidentified. This specimen comes from a study of early T cells in non-severe SARS-CoV-2 infection. Overall study results and limits: Anti-spike CD8 specificities were favored by VDJdb matching, whose results missed private and CD4 specificities.

Individual cDNA molecules were tagged with unique molecular identifiers. Each CDR3 protein gets one entry after TCRdb re-called the 5' RACE reads with MiXCR. The sample consists of over 35,000 distinct CDR3 sequences, over 3.5% of them appearing once. Germline CDR1 is MGHRA and CDR2 is YSYEKL. The V and J ends lost 1 base and 11 bases respectively, with 9 bases between them. The CDR3 length is 11 residues. V gene TRBV4-1 combines with J gene TRBJ2-7; no clear D. The specimen sequenced was whole blood. The sequence came from an adult who was a healthcare worker with PCR-confirmed SARS-CoV-2 infection or an uninfected control (not recorded which). CDR3 amino acids: CASSQGRREYF. In DNA form, the CDR3 reads TGCGCCAGCAGCCAAGGAAGGAGAGAGTACTTC.